The present entry profiles one TCR beta chain with its context. This record belongs to a study of T cell changes during pregnancy in multiple sclerosis. Sequencing was performed with immunoSEQ multiplex PCR; in TCRdb, only in-frame clones are kept and a portion is missing. The sample has around 71,000 clones; more than 80% are singletons. Looked up from germline, CDR1 is MNHEY and CDR2 is SMNVEV (reference sequence). V shed 2 bases and J shed 1 base, with 17 bases lying between them. The CDR3 length is 17 residues. This chain joins TRBV27 and TRBJ2-5; D may be TRBD2 (6 bases). Sample: peripheral blood, taken in the third trimester of pregnancy. The receptor comes from a female donor with multiple sclerosis, enrolled in a pregnancy study. CDR3 in DNA: TGTGCCAGCAGTTTAAAAGCGGACCAGCGGGTCCAAGAGACCCAGTACTTC. It specifies CASSLKADQRVQETQYF.